A single sample gave rise to the 13 T cell receptor beta chains below, sequenced in a study of blood T cell repertoires in COVID-19. TCRdb's table, derived via immunoSEQ multiplex PCR, lists solely in-frame clones and lacks some. The sample has around 140,000 clones; about four fifths are singletons. The sequencing input was peripheral blood. Receptor source: a human donor in a cohort sampled during active COVID-19.

A single count supports this clone. The genes are TRBV27 and TRBJ1-1; possible D gene TRBD1, 6 bases. V was cut by 9 bases and J by 1 base, with 15 bases left in between. Germline-derived CDR1 and CDR2 are MNHEY and SMNVEV (reference sequence). CDR3 length equals 14 residues. The CDR3 sequence is CASMKGDRNTEAFF. The CDR3 bases are TGTGCCAGTATGAAGGGGGACCGGAACACTGAAGCTTTCTTT.

V is TRBV5-1 and J is TRBJ2-5, with 10 bases matching TRBD2. The V gene's germline CDR1 is SGHRS and CDR2 YFSETQ. The CDR3 is 17 amino acids. With 0 bases clipped from V and 3 bases from J, the junction kept 8 bases outside the gene matches. CDR3 sequence (DNA): TGCGCCAGCAGCTTGGGTCTAGCGGGGGTAAGCAAAGAGACCCAGTACTTC. Translation gives CASSLGLAGVSKETQYF. Full variable domain (missing parts from reference TRBV5-1 and TRBJ2-5): KAGVTQTPRYLIKTRGQQVTLSCSPISGHRSVSWYQQTPGQGLQFLFEYFSETQRNKGNFPGRFSGRQFSNSRSEMNVSTLELGDSALYLCASSLGLAGVSKETQYFGPGTRLLVL.

The chain links TRBV19 to TRBJ1-3; 7 bases align to TRBD1. V lost 3 bases to trimming and J lost 0 bases; unmatched junction nucleotides: 11. This CDR3 is built from 18 residues. CDR1 is LNHDA and CDR2 is SQIVND in the germline V gene (reference sequence). As DNA, the CDR3 is TGTGCCAGTAGTATGAGAGACAGGGACTCCAGCTCTGGAAACACCATATATTTT. It translates to CASSMRDRDSSSGNTIYF.

V and J are TRBV6-1 and TRBJ2-1; 8 bases align to TRBD1. Germline V gives CDR1 MNHNS, CDR2 SASEGT. J was trimmed by 4 bases and V by 1 base; bases with no gene match: 0. The CDR3 length is 14 residues. The CDR3: CASSEGTGYNEQFF. CDR3 sequence (DNA): TGTGCCAGCAGTGAAGGGACAGGGTACAATGAGCAGTTCTTC.

CDR3 amino acids: CASNLGRNYREQFF. For the CDR3, the DNA is TGTGCCAGCAACTTGGGTCGCAATTACAGGGAGCAGTTCTTC. The V call is TRBV27, the J call TRBJ2-1; maybe TRBD1 (5 bases). CDR1 and CDR2 from the germline V gene are MNHEY and SMNVEV (reference sequence). The CDR3 spans 14 residues. With 7 bases removed from V and 10 bases from J, the gap between germline ends came to 20 bases.

The V and J genes are TRBV4-2 and TRBJ2-1; TRBD2 aligns across 14 bases. Per the germline V gene, CDR1 is LGHNA and CDR2 is YNFKEQ. With V trimmed by 4 bases and J by 6 bases, 20 bases remained unmatched. The CDR3 runs 21 residues. The CDR3 DNA reads as TGTGCCAGCAGCCCTCACCCCAGGGGCGAAAGACTAGCGGGGGGGCTCAATGAGCAGTTCTTC. It specifies CASSPHPRGERLAGGLNEQFF.

A few counts support this clone. The V call is TRBV2, the J call TRBJ2-3; 7 bases match TRBD1. V shed 8 bases and J 2 bases; nucleotides not matched to a gene: 7. Germline-derived CDR1 and CDR2 are SNHLY and FYNNEI. This CDR3 has 14 residues. Here the CDR3 DNA reads TGTGCCAGCGGACGGGACAGATACACAGATACGCAGTATTTT. This translates into CASGRDRYTDTQYF.

This sequence joins TRBV7-9 and TRBJ2-7, with 9 bases lining up with TRBD1. In germline, CDR1 is SEHNR, CDR2 FQNEAQ (reference sequence). The CDR3 length is 15 residues. The ends lost 1 base at V and 5 bases at J; junction bases unmatched: 6. The CDR3 DNA reads as TGTGCCAGCAGCTTAGGGAGAGGGACAGGGAACGAGCAGTACGTC. The encoded protein is CASSLGRGTGNEQYV.

V is TRBV19 and J is TRBJ1-4; 9 nucleotides line up with TRBD1. The trim removed 9 bases at V and 4 bases at J, leaving 6 bases unmatched. The CDR3 has 14 amino acids. In germline, CDR1 is LNHDA, CDR2 SQIVND (reference sequence). Written as DNA, the CDR3 is TGTGCCAGCTCCGACAGGGGGTATAATGAAAAACTGTTTTTT. Translation: CASSDRGYNEKLFF.

This clone was seen once. The V gene is TRBV4-2, the J gene TRBJ2-5; 11 bases map to TRBD2. The CDR3 is 16 residues long. CDR1 is LGHNA and CDR2 is YNFKEQ in the germline V gene. Germline trimming cut 0 bases from V and 4 bases from J; bases unmatched to any gene: 4. CDR3 sequence: CASSQDLAGGRETQYF. CDR3 nucleotides: TGTGCCAGCAGCCAAGACTTAGCGGGGGGGCGAGAGACCCAGTACTTC.

This chain uses TRBV20-1 with TRBJ2-5; 7 bases are shared with TRBD2. V dropped 3 bases and J dropped 5; count of bases not matched to a gene: 3. Germline CDR1 is DFQATT and CDR2 is SNEGSKA (reference sequence). CDR3 length: 12 amino acids. The CDR3 loop is CSASGGGETQYF. The CDR3 nucleotides are TGCAGTGCTAGTGGGGGAGGGGAGACCCAGTACTTC.

This chain links TRBV4-1 with TRBJ2-1; no reliable D call. Germline CDR1 and CDR2: MGHRA and YSYEKL. Trimming took off 4 bases at V and 7 bases at J, with 8 bases between the two ends. This CDR3 comprises 12 residues. The CDR3: CASSPPGNEQFF. In nucleotides, the CDR3 is TGCGCCAGCAGCCCCCCCGGTAATGAGCAGTTCTTC.

The chain employs TRBV3-1 (or the pseudogene TRBV3-2) and TRBJ2-1, with 11 bases aligning to TRBD2. CDR1 and CDR2 (germline): LGHDT, YNNKEL (reference sequence). J gave up 4 bases and V 4 bases, and 9 bases lay outside the gene matches. This CDR3 has 17 residues. For the CDR3, the DNA is TGTGCCAGCAGCCGCCAGCCCACTAGCGGGAGTTACAATGAGCAGTTCTTC. This encodes CASSRQPTSGSYNEQFF.